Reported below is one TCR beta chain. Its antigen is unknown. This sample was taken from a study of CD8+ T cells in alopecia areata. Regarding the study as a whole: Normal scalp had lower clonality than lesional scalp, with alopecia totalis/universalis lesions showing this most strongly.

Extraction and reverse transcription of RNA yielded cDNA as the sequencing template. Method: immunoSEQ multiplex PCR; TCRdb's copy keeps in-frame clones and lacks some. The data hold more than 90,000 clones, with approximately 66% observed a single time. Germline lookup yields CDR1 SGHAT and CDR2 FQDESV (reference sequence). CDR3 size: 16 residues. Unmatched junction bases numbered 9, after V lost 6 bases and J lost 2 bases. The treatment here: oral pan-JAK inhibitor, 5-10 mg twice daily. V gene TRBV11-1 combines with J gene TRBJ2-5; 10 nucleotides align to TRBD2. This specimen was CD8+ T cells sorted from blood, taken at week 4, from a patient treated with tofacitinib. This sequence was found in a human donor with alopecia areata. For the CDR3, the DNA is TGTGCCAGCAGACGAAACCTAGCGGGGGCACAAGAGACCCAGTACTTC. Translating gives CASRRNLAGAQETQYF.